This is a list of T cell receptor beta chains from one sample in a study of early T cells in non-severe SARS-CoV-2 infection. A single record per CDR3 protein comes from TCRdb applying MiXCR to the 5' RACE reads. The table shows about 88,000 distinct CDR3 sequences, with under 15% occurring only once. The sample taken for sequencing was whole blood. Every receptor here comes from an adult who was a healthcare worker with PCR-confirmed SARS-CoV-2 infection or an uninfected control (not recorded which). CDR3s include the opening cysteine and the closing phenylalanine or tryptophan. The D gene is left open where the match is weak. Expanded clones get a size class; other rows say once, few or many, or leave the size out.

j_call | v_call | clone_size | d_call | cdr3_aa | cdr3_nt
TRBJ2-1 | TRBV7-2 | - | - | CASRRRDEQFF | TGTGCCAGCAGACGACGGGATGAGCAGTTCTTC
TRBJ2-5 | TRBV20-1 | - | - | CSARGAQTQYF | TGCAGTGCTAGAGGTGCCCAGACCCAGTACTTC
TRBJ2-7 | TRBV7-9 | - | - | CASSSGQDRQYF | TGTGCCAGCAGCTCTGGCCAGGATCGGCAGTACTTC
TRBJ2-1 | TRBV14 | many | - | CASSQWHSRGNEQFF | TGTGCCAGCAGCCAATGGCACTCTAGGGGGAATGAGCAGTTCTTC
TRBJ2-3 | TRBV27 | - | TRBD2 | CASSLFPSGSRSDTQYF | TGTGCCAGCAGTTTATTTCCGAGCGGGAGTCGGTCAGATACGCAGTATTTT
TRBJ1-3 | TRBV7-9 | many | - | CASSFASSGNTIYF | TGTGCCAGCAGCTTCGCGAGCTCTGGAAACACCATATATTTT
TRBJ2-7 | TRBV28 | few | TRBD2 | CASSSHPPGTSYEQYF | TGTGCCAGCAGTTCCCACCCCCCCGGGACTAGCTACGAGCAGTACTTC
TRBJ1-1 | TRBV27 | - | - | CASSPPEQNTEAFF | TGTGCCAGCAGCCCGCCTGAACAGAACACTGAAGCTTTCTTT
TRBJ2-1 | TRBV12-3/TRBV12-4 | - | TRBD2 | CASSLKSGVYNEQFF | TGTGCCAGCAGTCTTAAAAGCGGGGTGTACAATGAGCAGTTCTTC
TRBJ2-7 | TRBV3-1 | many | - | CASSFSWTDPPYEQYF | TGTGCCAGCAGCTTCTCCTGGACAGACCCCCCCTACGAGCAGTACTTC
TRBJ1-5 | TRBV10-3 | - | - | CAISGRGDQPQHF | TGTGCCATCAGTGGACGGGGTGATCAGCCCCAGCATTTT
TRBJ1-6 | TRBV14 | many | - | CASSQGREYSPLHF | TGTGCCAGCAGCCAAGGGAGAGAGTATTCACCCCTCCACTTT
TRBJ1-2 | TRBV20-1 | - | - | CSARESGGLPNYGYTF | TGCAGTGCTAGAGAGTCGGGGGGCTTACCTAACTATGGCTACACCTTC
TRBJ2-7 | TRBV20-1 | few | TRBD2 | CSARLAGETYEQYF | TGCAGTGCTAGACTAGCGGGTGAGACCTACGAGCAGTACTTC
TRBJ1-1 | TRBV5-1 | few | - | CASSFGEAEAFF | TGCGCCAGCAGCTTCGGAGAGGCTGAAGCTTTCTTT
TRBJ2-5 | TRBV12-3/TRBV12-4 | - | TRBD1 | CASRSGQGATQYF | TGTGCCAGCAGATCGGGACAGGGGGCGACCCAGTACTTC
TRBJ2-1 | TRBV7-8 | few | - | CASRSSPYEQFF | TGTGCCAGCAGGTCTTCTCCCTATGAGCAGTTCTTC
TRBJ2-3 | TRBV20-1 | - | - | CSAGGGKGTDTQYF | TGCAGTGCAGGAGGGGGAAAAGGCACAGATACGCAGTATTTT
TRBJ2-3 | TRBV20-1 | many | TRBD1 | CSASPPYWTGGKSTDTQYF | TGCAGTGCTAGCCCACCCTATTGGACAGGGGGCAAGAGCACAGATACGCAGTATTTT
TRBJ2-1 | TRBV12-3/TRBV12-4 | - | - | CASSLTQGDYEQFF | TGTGCCAGCAGTTTGACCCAAGGGGACTATGAGCAGTTCTTC
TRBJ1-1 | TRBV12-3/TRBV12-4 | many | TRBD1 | CASSSGTVGTEAFF | TGTGCCAGCAGCTCCGGGACAGTTGGAACTGAAGCTTTCTTT
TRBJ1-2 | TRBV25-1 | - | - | CASTGGDAGYGYTF | TGTGCCAGCACAGGTGGTGATGCGGGCTATGGCTACACCTTC
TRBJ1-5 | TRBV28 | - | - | CASTGLDQPQHF | TGTGCCAGCACCGGATTAGATCAGCCCCAGCATTTT
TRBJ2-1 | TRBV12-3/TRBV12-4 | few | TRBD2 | CASSLGLAGTSSYNEQFF | TGTGCCAGCAGTTTGGGACTAGCGGGAACGAGCTCCTACAATGAGCAGTTCTTC
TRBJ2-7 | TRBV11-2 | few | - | CASSLGTASYEQYF | TGTGCCAGCAGCTTAGGGACAGCGTCCTACGAGCAGTACTTC
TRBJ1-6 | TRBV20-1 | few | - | CSAAGNSPLHF | TGCAGTGCTGCAGGAAATTCACCCCTCCACTTT
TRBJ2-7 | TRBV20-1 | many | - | CSARATGSSYEQYF | TGCAGTGCTAGAGCAACAGGTAGCTCCTACGAGCAGTACTTC
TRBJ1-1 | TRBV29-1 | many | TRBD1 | CSVPGGGGEAFF | TGCAGCGTTCCAGGAGGGGGCGGAGAAGCTTTCTTT
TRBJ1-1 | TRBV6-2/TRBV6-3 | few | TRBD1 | CASSKDRGYTEAFF | TGTGCCAGCAGTAAGGACAGGGGGTACACTGAAGCTTTCTTT
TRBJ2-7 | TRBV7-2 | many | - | CASSLVSRGEQYF | TGTGCCAGCAGCTTAGTTTCTAGGGGGGAGCAGTACTTC
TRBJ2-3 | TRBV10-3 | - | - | CAMGGGGDTQYF | TGTGCCATGGGGGGAGGAGGAGATACGCAGTATTTT
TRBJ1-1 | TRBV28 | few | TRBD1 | CASSRSGTGRHTEAFF | TGTGCCAGCAGCCGAAGCGGGACAGGGAGACACACTGAAGCTTTCTTT